This T cell receptor (beta chain) originates from a study of OX40 agonist ivuxolimab in advanced cancers. Overall study context: Treatment of patients was with ivuxolimab, an agonistic anti-OX40 (CD134) antibody.

Sequencing was performed with immunoSEQ multiplex PCR; in TCRdb, only in-frame clones are kept and a portion is missing. The profile covers about 62,000 clones, with more than 65% appearing a single time and roughly 11% taken by the ten largest. Autoimmune disease history or systemic immunosuppression led to patients being barred. The CDR3 spans 14 residues. V was clipped by 6 bases and J by 8 bases; unmatched bases: 10. Germline V lookup: CDR1 MNHEY, CDR2 SMNVEV (reference sequence). The sample consisted of CD4+ or CD8+ T cells sorted from blood, taken in a trial of the OX40 agonist ivuxolimab. The chain links TRBV27 to TRBJ2-1; 7 bases fit TRBD2. The clonotype was recovered from an adult with an advanced solid tumor such as melanoma, head and neck, liver or kidney cancer. Here the CDR3 reads CASSQWGGADEQFF. CDR3 sequence (DNA): TGTGCCAGCAGCCAATGGGGGGGAGCTGATGAGCAGTTCTTC.